This TCR beta chain comes out of a study of blood T cells in healthy people across ages (dated by TCRdb to between 2015 and 2017). About the study as a whole: In model experiments, template switching captured roughly one uniquely barcoded TCR beta cDNA molecule for every two T cells. Age-related changes in TCR beta repertoire diversity were measured in the study by deep sequencing normalized with unique cDNA molecular identifiers. Four age groups were formed from the donors: young (average 16 years), middle-aged (around 37), aged (roughly 59) and long-lived (around 80). To avoid experimental bias, donors of different ages were spread randomly across the sequencing lanes. Using the same blood draw, the study looked at two additional independent replicas of 1 million unique cDNA reads for two donors, one aged 18 to 30 and the other aged 80 or older. On the study overall, not on this receptor specifically: The long-lived group showed more naive CD4+ T cells, fewer expanded clones and increased TCR diversity than the aged group, suggesting age selection. Observed TCR beta diversity per million T cells fell roughly linearly with age, and a significant reduction was already apparent by age roughly 40. Conclusive comparison of naive and antigen-experienced compartments was prevented by the profiling of bulk unsorted PBMCs. The CMV infection status of donors was not known, potentially confounding age-related changes in expanded clonotypes. A strong correlation was found between observed TCR beta diversity and the percentage of naive T cells measured by flow cytometry. Estimates of total diversity based on one million sequenced T cells were considered lower bounds and underestimates.

Donors were a few dozen systemically healthy Caucasian individuals from Russia aged about 6 to 100 years. About 9.8 milliliters of peripheral blood were drawn from each donor into EDTA-treated Vacutainer tubes. Ficoll-Paque density-gradient centrifugation was used to isolate PBMCs, with at least 6.5 million per sample. Total RNA was extracted from PBMCs with Trizol reagent, with at least 5.5 micrograms obtained per sample. Naive CD45RAhigh/CD27high T cell percentages were measured by flow cytometry on a PBMC aliquot from every donor. V and J lose 0 bases and 10 bases, and a span of 8 bases separates them. Via the germline V gene, CDR1 is SQVTM and CDR2 ANQGSEA. Taken from cysteine to phenylalanine, the CDR3 has 11 residues. CDR3 DNA is the only sequence kept; it has 33 bases, read in frame from the first base. Library preparation used 5' RACE. TCRdb lists the instrument as Illumina HiSeq 2500. A second PCR of roughly 6 to 11 cycles was performed with a sample-barcoded 5' primer and a J-beta primer mix. A template-switch 5' adaptor carrying 12 random nucleotides introduced a unique molecular identifier onto each TCR beta cDNA molecule. At least 2.5 million CDR3-containing paired-end reads were obtained from each sample. First-strand cDNA was synthesized from all RNA with the Mint cDNA synthesis kit, primed by a TRBC-specific oligonucleotide. After uracil-DNA glycosylase treatment, a first 18-cycle PCR used universal primers M1SS and BC2_uni_R on all cDNA. The paper's processing steps were these. For normalization, 1 million high-quality reads were randomly selected from each sample, with every read carrying a distinct molecular identifier. Reads sharing molecular identifiers were discarded rather than binned into consensus sequences. MiTCR, set to a Q25 quality threshold and the strictest error-elimination algorithm, was used for CDR3 identification, clonotype clustering and error correction. Lower-bound total TCR beta diversity was estimated with a nonparametric unseen species model using Euler transformation. TCRdb reanalyzed the raw reads on its own, using fastp at Q25 for trimming and MiXCR for clone calling, and kept in-frame beta chains. Each entry is one CDR3 protein sequence, shown with its most common DNA and genes. It is TCRdb's table, rather than the study itself, that gives the V and J calls and clone size. The sample includes 700,000 to 950,000 distinct CDR3 sequences, with roughly 50% observed a single time. Roughly 20% of the sample is taken by the ten largest.

Note on this clonotype: The antigen it recognizes is unknown. Base qualities are not provided; no much larger clone lies one nucleotide away.

The sequencing sample was made of blood. The clonotype comes from a man aged 25 to 45 in good health. This receptor chain uses TRBV29-1 and TRBJ2-3, with the D call tentatively TRBD1 or TRBD2, each fitting 5 bases. The DNA sequence follows: TGCAGCGTTGAAGATCCGGGGCCGCAGTATTTT. This sequence encodes CSVEDPGPQYF.